This T cell receptor (beta chain) was identified during a study of T cell changes during pregnancy in multiple sclerosis. Repertoires were generated with immunoSEQ multiplex PCR, while TCRdb's copy carries only in-frame clones and drops some. The sample has around 52,000 clones; about nine tenths are singletons. The CDR3 spans 16 residues. The germline CDR1 and CDR2 sequences are LNHDA and SQIVND (reference sequence). The J segment lost 0 bases and the V segment lost 7 bases, leaving 7 bases of the junction unmatched. The TCR originated in a female donor in good health, enrolled as a control in a pregnancy study. The starting material was CD4+ T cells from peripheral blood mononuclear cells, obtained after pregnancy. The chain has TRBV19 and TRBJ2-2, with 8 bases aligning to TRBD2. The CDR3 region is CASTHGGLANTGELFF. DNA for the CDR3: TGTGCCAGTACCCACGGGGGACTAGCGAACACCGGGGAGCTGTTTTTT. Filled out from reference TRBV19 and TRBJ2-2, the complete variable domain reads DGGITQSPKYLFRKEGQNVTLSCEQNLNHDAMYWYRQDPGQGLRLIYYSQIVNDFQKGDIAEGYSVSREKKESFPLTVTSAQKNPTAFYLCASTHGGLANTGELFFGEGSRLTVL.